Below are 21 T cell receptor beta chains sequenced from a single sample in a study of T cell responses to AZD1222 COVID-19 vaccine. Assay used: immunoSEQ multiplex PCR; TCRdb lists only in-frame clones, some missing. The sample includes about 140,000 clones, 89% seen only once; the top ten take about 4.8%. Source: peripheral blood, taken on day 0 of AZD1222 vaccination. Receptors originate from an adult in good health.

This chain links TRBV5-1 with TRBJ2-5; the match to TRBD1 covers 7 bases. Germline CDR1 is SGHRS and CDR2 is YFSETQ. This CDR3 comprises 15 residues. V was pared by 4 bases and J by 5 bases, with 11 bases of the junction left unmatched. The chain's CDR3 is CASSPVLSQGETQYF. The CDR3 region has the DNA TGCGCCAGCAGCCCCGTGCTCTCACAGGGGGAGACCCAGTACTTC.

This rearrangement joins TRBV2 to TRBJ1-2; 10 bases fit TRBD1. V lost 6 bases and J lost 2; bases outside the gene matches: 15. Germline V gene lookup returns CDR1 SNHLY and CDR2 FYNNEI. The CDR3 sequence is 18 residues long. The CDR3 region is CASSLSRTGGEGNYGYTF. The CDR3 region has the DNA TGTGCCAGCAGCCTATCCCGGACAGGGGGAGAAGGCAACTATGGCTACACCTTC.

V usage is TRBV11-2 and J usage is TRBJ1-2; tentatively, D is TRBD1 (6 bases). The CDR3 runs to 15 residues. Germline V gene sequence: CDR1 SGHAT, CDR2 FQNNGV. Trimming shortened V by 5 bases and J by 2 bases, and 15 bases separated the two germline ends. CDR3: CASSPLGQRNYGYTF. CDR3 nucleotides: TGTGCCAGCAGCCCTTTAGGACAGCGCAACTATGGCTACACCTTC. Using reference TRBV11-2 and TRBJ1-2 for the parts outside the CDR3, the full variable domain is EAGVAQSPRYKIIEKRQSVAFWCNPISGHATLYWYQQILGQGPKLLIQFQNNGVVDDSQLPKDRFSAERLKGVDSTLKIQPAKLEDSAVYLCASSPLGQRNYGYTFGSGTRLTVV.

The chain carries TRBV4-2 and TRBJ1-4; D not certain. Per the germline V gene, CDR1 is LGHNA and CDR2 is YNFKEQ. Trimming stripped 1 base from V and 8 bases from J, with 14 bases between. The CDR3 spans 15 residues. This CDR3 reads CASSQAMAGGEKLFF. CDR3 nucleotides: TGTGCCAGCAGCCAAGCTATGGCAGGAGGGGAAAAACTGTTTTTT.

J is TRBJ2-1 and V is TRBV30; 14 bases agree with TRBD2. Per the germline V gene, CDR1 is GTSNPN and CDR2 is SVGIG (reference sequence). V shed 5 bases, J shed 4 bases, and the junction held 1 base outside the gene matches. The CDR3 has 14 residues. For the CDR3, the DNA is TGTGCCTGGCGACTAGCGGGAGGGTACAATGAGCAGTTCTTC. Protein sequence: CAWRLAGGYNEQFF.

The J gene is TRBJ1-4, the V gene TRBV29-1; tentatively, D is TRBD1 (6 bases). CDR3 size: 14 residues. V gave up 0 bases and J gave up 5 bases, with 10 bases separating them. Germline-derived CDR1 and CDR2 are SQVTM and ANQGSEA. CDR3 sequence: CSVEEWTDNEKLFF. CDR3 nucleotide sequence: TGCAGCGTTGAAGAGTGGACAGACAATGAAAAACTGTTTTTT.

The rearrangement links TRBV10-3 to TRBJ2-7; D might be TRBD1 (6 bases). The CDR3 length is 12 residues. The germline V and J ends were trimmed by 10 bases and 5 bases, with 15 bases remaining between them. Germline lookup yields CDR1 ENHRY and CDR2 SYGVKD. The CDR3 bases are TGTGCCACCAGCCCGGGGACAAACGAGCAGTACTTC. It translates to CATSPGTNEQYF.

V gene TRBV5-1 combines with J gene TRBJ2-1, with 12 bases identical to TRBD2. Germline loops: CDR1 SGHRS, CDR2 YFSETQ. The CDR3 loop spans 18 amino acids. V lost 0 bases, J lost 2 bases, and 6 bases stayed unmatched. The CDR3 nucleotides are TGCGCCAGCAGCTTGGGTGCTAGACTAGCGGGGGCCTACAATGAGCAGTTCTTC. This encodes CASSLGARLAGAYNEQFF.

The chain joins TRBV28 to TRBJ1-2, with 11 bases matching TRBD1. Germline loops: CDR1 MDHEN, CDR2 SYDVKM. The CDR3 extends over 15 amino acids. The trim removed 4 bases at V and 3 bases at J, leaving 4 bases unmatched. The DNA of the CDR3 is TGTGCCAGCAGTTCTCCGGGACAGGGGGACTATGGCTACACCTTC. Protein sequence: CASSSPGQGDYGYTF.

The rearrangement links TRBV2 to TRBJ1-2; maybe TRBD1 (5 bases). Per germline, CDR1 SNHLY and CDR2 FYNNEI. CDR3 size: 15 residues. The CDR3 sequence is CVGGGTDAALGGYTF. CDR3 in DNA: TGTGTTGGAGGAGGGACTGATGCCGCCCTGGGGGGCTACACCTTC.

The V gene is TRBV5-1, the J gene TRBJ1-3; 8 positions agree with TRBD1. CDR1 is SGHRS and CDR2 is YFSETQ in the germline V gene. Germline trimming cut 0 bases from V and 0 bases from J; bases unmatched to any gene: 2. This CDR3 contains 16 residues. In nucleotides, the CDR3 is TGCGCCAGCAGCTTGGGACAGGGGAGCTCTGGAAACACCATATATTTT. It is translated as CASSLGQGSSGNTIYF.

This clone is medium-sized. One junction end disagrees with the germline gene, perhaps due to a read error. The chain recombines TRBV7-7 with TRBJ2-7; perhaps D is TRBD1 or TRBD2 (5 bases each). Per germline, CDR1 SSHAT and CDR2 FNYEAQ (reference sequence). The CDR3 extends over 13 amino acids. DNA of the CDR3: TGTGCTAGCAGCTTGGGGGAATCCTACGAGCAGTACTTC. Residues: CASSLGESYEQYF.

The chain is built from TRBV9 and TRBJ1-2, with 7 positions matching TRBD1. Germline V gene data show CDR1 as SGDLS and CDR2 as YYNGEE. Trimming cost V 8 bases and J 6 bases; bases outside gene matches: 10. CDR3 length: 13 amino acids. CDR3 sequence: CASETGPGDGYTF. CDR3 DNA sequence: TGTGCCAGTGAGACAGGGCCAGGGGATGGCTACACCTTC.

The chain is built from TRBV5-8 and TRBJ2-7; 10 positions agree with TRBD2. CDR3 length: 16 residues. V trimming: 5 bases; J trimming: 0 bases; junction bases outside the gene matches: 8. Germline CDR1 and CDR2: SGHTS and YDEGEE. The CDR3 region is CASSGGTSVSSYEQYF. As DNA, the CDR3 is TGTGCCAGCAGTGGGGGGACTAGCGTAAGCTCCTACGAGCAGTACTTC. Using reference TRBV5-8 and TRBJ2-7 for the parts outside the CDR3, the full variable domain is EAGVTQSPTHLIKTRGQQATLRCSPISGHTSVYWYQQALGLGLQFLLWYDEGEERNRGNFPPRFSGRQFPNYSSELNVNALELEDSALYLCASSGGTSVSSYEQYFGPGTRLTVT.

This chain connects TRBV2 to TRBJ1-5, with D possibly TRBD1 on 6 matching bases. The CDR3 is 16 amino acids. Germline CDR1 SNHLY, CDR2 FYNNEI. V was trimmed by 2 bases and J by 2 bases, leaving 13 bases between them. CDR3 DNA: TGTGCCAGCAGTGAACAGGGGCGGCGTGGCAATCAGCCCCAGCATTTT. Its protein is CASSEQGRRGNQPQHF.

This chain connects TRBV30 to TRBJ1-4; D is ambiguous. Germline V gene sequence: CDR1 GTSNPN, CDR2 SVGIG (reference sequence). The CDR3 is 17 residues long. Trimming took 0 bases from V and 0 from J, leaving 14 bases between them. CDR3 coding DNA: TGTGCCTGGAGTGTACCGGTGGCAGCAGCAACTAATGAAAAACTGTTTTTT. Residues: CAWSVPVAAATNEKLFF.

By its share, this clone is large. The V and J genes are TRBV4-2 and TRBJ1-3; TRBD1 agrees at 7 bases. The V segment lost 0 bases and the J segment 3 bases; nucleotides outside the gene matches: 14. This CDR3 spans 19 amino acids. Germline assignment: CDR1 LGHNA and CDR2 YNFKEQ. The CDR3: CASSQDAITQGVGGNTIYF. For the CDR3, the DNA is TGTGCCAGCAGCCAAGATGCCATTACTCAGGGGGTAGGTGGAAACACCATATATTTT.

The chain joins TRBV15 to TRBJ1-1, with 8 nucleotides matching TRBD1. CDR1 and CDR2 from the germline V gene are LNHNV and YYDKDF (reference sequence). V trimming: 3 bases; J trimming: 1 base; junction bases outside the gene matches: 4. This CDR3 is 15 amino acids long. The CDR3 nucleotides read TGTGCCACCAGCAGGGGGGACAGGCCGAACACTGAAGCTTTCTTT. Its translation is CATSRGDRPNTEAFF.

The V gene is TRBV20-1, the J gene TRBJ1-1; D is unclear. Germline assignment: CDR1 DFQATT and CDR2 SNEGSKA (reference sequence). Trimming stripped 7 bases from V and 0 bases from J, with 6 bases between. This CDR3 region has 11 residues. CDR3 loop: CSVVVNTEAFF. CDR3 DNA sequence: TGCAGTGTGGTTGTGAACACTGAAGCTTTCTTT.

The V gene is TRBV30, the J gene TRBJ2-2; D may correspond to TRBD1 or TRBD2 (5 bases each). Germline values: CDR1 GTSNPN, CDR2 SVGIG (reference sequence). The V end was cut by 0 bases, the J end by 4 bases, with 12 bases between. There are 15 residues in the CDR3. The CDR3 is CAWSVLGEITGELFF. CDR3 coding DNA: TGTGCCTGGAGTGTACTGGGGGAGATCACCGGGGAGCTGTTTTTT.

The chain employs TRBV18 and TRBJ2-7; 8 nucleotides match TRBD1. The junction had 9 bases not matched to a gene; V was cut back by 0 bases and J by 5 bases. The length of the CDR3 is 16 residues. Looked up from germline, CDR1 is KGHSH and CDR2 is LQKENI. The CDR3: CASSPPLQGAGHEQYF. The DNA of the CDR3 is TGTGCCAGCTCACCACCCCTCCAGGGGGCAGGCCACGAGCAGTACTTC.